The next 10 T cell receptor beta chains were all read from a single sample in a study of PD-1 blockade in classical Hodgkin lymphoma. Sequenced by immunoSEQ multiplex PCR; TCRdb stores in-frame clones only, minus some. Here the sample spans roughly 50,000 clones, 81% being singletons. Brentuximab vedotin exposure varied among the patients, all of whom had relapsed after autologous stem cell transplantation. Sequences were derived from peripheral blood mononuclear cells (PBMCs), sampled at baseline. The receptors stem from a human donor with classical Hodgkin lymphoma.

This chain uses TRBV7-8 with TRBJ1-5; unclear D gene. CDR1 and CDR2 from the germline V gene are SGHVS and FQNEAQ. Deletions cut 1 base from V and 6 bases from J, with 19 bases between. The CDR3 has 17 residues. CDR3 sequence (DNA): TGTGCCAGCAGCTTAGTCGTGGGTGGGTTGGGGAGTCAGCCCCAGCATTTT. The encoded protein is CASSLVVGGLGSQPQHF.

The chain recombines TRBV4-3 with TRBJ2-7; 8 bases map to TRBD1. The CDR3 contains 16 residues. CDR1 and CDR2 (germline): LGHNA, YSLEER. V was clipped by 4 bases and J by 0 bases; unmatched bases: 8. The CDR3: CASSRQTGESSYEQYF. Written as DNA, the CDR3 is TGCGCCAGCAGCCGCCAGACAGGGGAAAGCTCCTACGAGCAGTACTTC.

The V and J genes are TRBV5-1 and TRBJ1-5; TRBD1 might be the D (6 bases). The CDR3 has 15 amino acids. From germline, CDR1 is SGHRS and CDR2 YFSETQ. Trimming pared 1 base from V and 2 bases from J, leaving 10 bases between. DNA of the CDR3: TGCGCCAGCAGCTTGACAGGGTTGGGCAATCAGCCCCAGCATTTT. It yields the protein CASSLTGLGNQPQHF.

By sample share, this clone is medium-sized (0.01 to 0.1%). The chain joins TRBV2 to TRBJ2-7; unclear D gene. V shed 1 base and J shed 3 bases, with 7 bases lying between them. Germline V gives CDR1 SNHLY, CDR2 FYNNEI. The length of the CDR3 is 13 residues. DNA for the CDR3: TGTGCCAGCAGTGAAGGTCTCGGCTACGAGCAGTACGTC. Encoded protein: CASSEGLGYEQYV.

The J gene is TRBJ2-7, the V gene TRBV6-5; TRBD1 agrees at 7 bases. Trimming at V came to 2 bases and at J to 2 bases, leaving 3 bases not matched to a gene. The CDR3 sequence is 14 residues long. Germline V gives CDR1 MNHEY, CDR2 SVGAGI. CDR3 protein: CASSYEGQAYEQYF. For the CDR3, the DNA is TGTGCCAGCAGTTACGAAGGACAGGCCTACGAGCAGTACTTC.

The gene calls are TRBV23-1 and TRBJ2-6; D is undetermined. Being an ORF, TRBV23-1 has a function that is uncertain. The ends were cut back, 2 bases at V and 0 bases at J, with 11 bases in the middle. This CDR3 region has 17 residues. This CDR3 reads CASSQPGLGSGANVLTF. The CDR3 coding sequence is TGCGCCAGCAGTCAACCCGGGTTGGGCTCTGGGGCCAACGTCCTGACTTTC.

CDR3 loop: CASSEEAPINQPQHF. CDR3 DNA sequence: TGTGCCAGCAGTGAAGAGGCTCCTATCAATCAGCCCCAGCATTTT. The rearrangement links TRBV2 to TRBJ1-5; the D is unclear. V dropped 1 base and J dropped 3 bases, with 10 bases sitting between them. In germline, CDR1 is SNHLY, CDR2 FYNNEI. There are 15 residues in the CDR3.

The V call is TRBV4-3, the J call TRBJ2-1; 7 nucleotides agree with TRBD2. CDR1 and CDR2 (germline): LGHNA, YSLEER. The CDR3 runs 15 residues. V lost 3 bases to trimming and J lost 4 bases; unmatched junction nucleotides: 6. Here the CDR3 reads CASSQLASGYNEQFF. CDR3 nucleotides: TGCGCCAGCAGCCAGTTAGCTAGCGGTTACAATGAGCAGTTCTTC.

Only a few counts were recorded for this clone. The gene calls are TRBV29-1 and TRBJ1-5; TRBD1 matches 8 bases. J was trimmed by 5 bases and V by 7 bases; bases with no gene match: 7. The CDR3 is made up of 13 amino acids. Germline V gene sequence: CDR1 SQVTM, CDR2 ANQGSEA. CDR3 region: CSAGQGMDQPQHF. For the CDR3, the DNA is TGCAGCGCCGGACAGGGCATGGATCAGCCCCAGCATTTT.

This clone was found a few times. V is TRBV4-3 and J is TRBJ2-3, with a possible D match to TRBD2 (5 bases). This CDR3 has 13 amino acids. Trimming removed 1 base at V and 6 bases at J, with 8 bases between. Per germline, CDR1 LGHNA and CDR2 YSLEER. CDR3 coding DNA: TGCGCCAGCAGCCAAGGACGCGGGGATACGCAGTATTTT. This sequence encodes CASSQGRGDTQYF.